The next 30 T cell receptor beta chains were all read from a single sample in a study of monozygotic twins with inflammatory bowel disease. From the 5' RACE reads, TCRdb lists one entry per CDR3 protein and no DNA. The data include around 450,000 distinct CDR3 sequences; the top ten clones carry 2% to 2.5%. Sequencing was done on a sample of blood. The receptors were sampled from a human donor with ulcerative colitis or Crohn's disease, or a healthy co-twin of an affected twin (not recorded which).

The chain couples TRBV18 to TRBJ2-7. The CDR3 length is 14 residues. Germline loops: CDR1 KGHSH, CDR2 LQKENI. CDR3 loop: CASSPSWSSYEQYF.

The rearrangement uses TRBV2 and TRBJ2-3; TCRdb picks TRBD1, but there is no DNA to check that call. The length of the CDR3 is 15 residues. The germline CDR1 and CDR2 sequences are SNHLY and FYNNEI. CDR3 region: CASRPTGRETDTQYF.

The V gene is TRBV5-6, the J gene TRBJ2-2; the D call of TRBD1 rests on TCRdb alone, since no DNA is present to check it. The CDR3 has 16 amino acids. Germline values: CDR1 SGHDT, CDR2 YYEEEE. CDR3 loop: CASTSDTGGGTGELFF.

The chain joins TRBV7-2 to TRBJ2-7; TCRdb indicates TRBD2, and absent DNA this call remains unverified. The CDR3 is 13 residues long. Germline V gene lookup returns CDR1 SGHTA and CDR2 FQGNSA. The CDR3 protein is CASSFIPGVEQYF.

The chain couples TRBV10-3 to TRBJ2-2; with no DNA, the TCRdb D assignment of TRBD2 cannot be verified. CDR3 size: 14 residues. Germline-derived CDR1 and CDR2 are ENHRY and SYGVKD. Here the CDR3 reads CAISVAGGTGELFF.

V gene TRBV5-1 combines with J gene TRBJ1-2; with no DNA, the TCRdb D assignment of TRBD1 cannot be verified. The CDR3 extends over 19 amino acids. The V gene's germline CDR1 is SGHRS and CDR2 YFSETQ. CDR3: CASSRDVPGQGAPNYGYTF.

The rearrangement uses TRBV29-1 and TRBJ2-3; TCRdb designates TRBD1, a call that cannot be tested without DNA. This CDR3 is built from 15 residues. CDR1 and CDR2 (germline): SQVTM, ANQGSEA. This chain's CDR3 is CSATRDPTVTDTQYF.

CDR3 residues: CASSLIGFGTDTQYF. V usage is TRBV7-2 and J usage is TRBJ2-3. The CDR3 extends over 15 amino acids. Germline V CDR1 and CDR2: SGHTA, FQGNSA.

The chain carries TRBV18 and TRBJ2-5. The germline V gene encodes CDR1 KGHSH and CDR2 LQKENI. The CDR3 has 14 residues. The CDR3 here is CASSPDKTEETQYF.

V usage is TRBV5-1 and J usage is TRBJ1-2; the D call from TCRdb, TRBD1, cannot be confirmed without DNA. The V gene's germline CDR1 is SGHRS and CDR2 YFSETQ. The CDR3 covers 14 residues. CDR3: CASSLPDGSYGYTF.

CDR3 region: CSVSKGQDQPQHF. The chain is built from TRBV29-1 and TRBJ1-5; the D gene TCRdb calls, TRBD1, cannot be checked with no DNA. CDR1 and CDR2 (germline): SQVTM, ANQGSEA. This CDR3 is built from 13 residues.

The chain is built from TRBV29-1 and TRBJ1-1; no DNA is available, so the TRBD1 call from TCRdb remains unchecked. CDR3 size: 13 residues. CDR1 is SQVTM, CDR2 ANQGSEA, per germline. The CDR3 loop is CSATRGLNTEAFF. The whole variable domain, remainder taken from reference TRBV29-1 and TRBJ1-1, is SAVISQKPSRDICQRGTSLTIQCQVDSQVTMMFWYRQQPGQSLTLIATANQGSEATYESGFVIDKFPISRPNLTFSTLTVSNMSPEDSSIYLCSATRGLNTEAFFGQGTRLTVV.

The rearrangement joins TRBV5-1 to TRBJ2-1. CDR3 length equals 13 residues. Germline V gives CDR1 SGHRS, CDR2 YFSETQ. This CDR3 is CASSLGQRSEQFF. The entire variable domain, with the rest obtained from reference TRBV5-1 and TRBJ2-1, is as follows: KAGVTQTPRYLIKTRGQQVTLSCSPISGHRSVSWYQQTPGQGLQFLFEYFSETQRNKGNFPGRFSGRQFSNSRSEMNVSTLELGDSALYLCASSLGQRSEQFFGPGTRLTVL.

The chain uses TRBV7-2 and TRBJ1-2; TCRdb calls TRBD1, which cannot be checked without DNA. CDR3 size: 13 residues. Germline assignment: CDR1 SGHTA and CDR2 FQGNSA. The CDR3 sequence is CASSGRVNYGYTF.

V gene TRBV20-1 combines with J gene TRBJ1-5; without DNA, the TCRdb call of TRBD1 cannot be checked. The CDR3 loop spans 13 amino acids. Looked up from germline, CDR1 is DFQATT and CDR2 is SNEGSKA (reference sequence). The CDR3 protein is CSARTDRGQPQHF.

The gene calls are TRBV7-2 and TRBJ1-1; the D call from TCRdb, TRBD1, cannot be confirmed without DNA. This CDR3 has 16 residues. The germline CDR1 and CDR2 sequences are SGHTA and FQGNSA. This CDR3 is CASSSDRGVLNTEAFF.

This rearrangement joins TRBV7-3 to TRBJ2-5. Per the germline V gene, CDR1 is SGHTA and CDR2 is FQGTGA. The CDR3 loop spans 13 amino acids. The CDR3 region is CASSLRPKETQYF.

V usage is TRBV20-1 and J usage is TRBJ2-1; TCRdb gives TRBD2 as the D gene, but with no DNA this cannot be confirmed. The V gene's germline CDR1 is DFQATT and CDR2 SNEGSKA (reference sequence). The CDR3 has 17 residues. This CDR3 is CSARETSGRVELDEQFF.

The J gene is TRBJ2-5, the V gene TRBV21-1. TRBV21-1 is recorded as a pseudogene. The CDR3 covers 13 residues. This CDR3 reads CASSKPHQETQYF.

The chain has TRBV7-2 and TRBJ2-3; TCRdb proposes TRBD1, but this gene call is untestable without DNA. The germline V gene has CDR1 SGHTA and CDR2 FQGNSA. This CDR3 is 16 amino acids long. The CDR3 here is CASSSTGLTSTDTQYF.

This sequence joins TRBV5-6 and TRBJ2-1; as DNA is missing, the TRBD1 call by TCRdb cannot be tested. The CDR3 has 11 amino acids. Germline CDR1 reads SGHDT; CDR2 reads YYEEEE. This chain's CDR3 is CASSVGQTEFF.

The chain combines TRBV7-2 with TRBJ2-2. The germline V gene has CDR1 SGHTA and CDR2 FQGNSA. This CDR3 has 15 amino acids. The CDR3 loop is CASSFQPLNTGELFF.

This chain's CDR3 is CASSLPPLAGVRNEQFF. The rearrangement uses TRBV5-1 and TRBJ2-1; TCRdb indicates TRBD2, and absent DNA this call remains unverified. This CDR3 is built from 17 residues. Germline V CDR1 and CDR2: SGHRS, YFSETQ.

J is TRBJ2-2 and V is TRBV4-3; TCRdb returns TRBD2, unconfirmable since there is no DNA. Looked up from germline, CDR1 is LGHNA and CDR2 is YSLEER. CDR3 length equals 18 residues. The CDR3 protein is CASSQDTSRTANTGELFF.

V usage is TRBV7-9 and J usage is TRBJ1-1. From germline, CDR1 is SEHNR and CDR2 FQNEAQ (reference sequence). The CDR3 loop spans 13 amino acids. CDR3 sequence reads: CASSPASETEAFF.

This chain connects TRBV10-3 to TRBJ2-1; TCRdb's D call, TRBD2, is unchecked because there is no DNA. There are 16 residues in the CDR3. In germline, CDR1 is ENHRY, CDR2 SYGVKD. CDR3 sequence: CAISAKAGSSYNEQFF.

The J gene is TRBJ1-5, the V gene TRBV7-2. CDR3 size: 13 residues. Per germline, CDR1 SGHTA and CDR2 FQGNSA. The CDR3 loop is CASSLKYNQPQHF.

This chain connects TRBV24-1 to TRBJ1-1. This CDR3 is 12 amino acids long. The germline gives CDR1 KGHDR, CDR2 SFDVKD. CDR3 residues: CATSDLQGKAFF.

The chain links TRBV10-1 to TRBJ2-2. CDR3 length equals 14 residues. CDR1 is WNHNN, CDR2 SYGVQD, per germline (reference sequence). The CDR3 sequence: CASSESLNTGELFF.

The chain employs TRBV7-8 and TRBJ2-2; TCRdb's assignment of TRBD1 cannot be checked, as there is no DNA. CDR3 length: 16 residues. The germline CDR1 and CDR2 sequences are SGHVS and FQNEAQ. The CDR3 sequence: CASTLSGGTNTGELFF.